This TCR beta chain came from a study of cytotoxic CD8 clonotypes in ibrutinib-treated CLL. Looking at the study overall: Across the patients, 11 were relapsed/refractory, over 14 treatment-naive and about 18 IGHV unmutated.

A note on this clone: Antigen: not known.

The protocol was immunoSEQ multiplex PCR, while the TCRdb copy is restricted to in-frame clones and leaves out a portion. Of some 150,000 clones listed, approximately 75% are singletons. The CDR3 is made up of 15 amino acids. With 1 base removed from V and 7 bases from J, the gap between germline ends came to 17 bases. Germline loops: CDR1 LNHNV, CDR2 YYDKDF (reference sequence). Points from the study as a whole: Sustained-remission and progressing patients diverged in sampling times.

This specimen was PBMCs, taken after 12 months of ibrutinib treatment. The origin of this receptor is a human donor with chronic lymphocytic leukemia. The chain carries TRBV15 and TRBJ2-7; tentative D call: TRBD1 (6 bases). The CDR3 sequence is CATSRGEGGSSEQYF. Written as DNA, the CDR3 is TGTGCCACCAGCAGAGGGGAAGGGGGTTCGAGTGAGCAGTACTTC.